These T cell receptor beta chains were read from a single sample in a study of control samples from healthy donors and cancer patients. Data came from immunoSEQ multiplex PCR; TCRdb stores just in-frame clones and leaves some out. The table records about 79,000 clones, 80% to 95% of them present only once. The sample taken for sequencing was PBMCs. The receptor set was obtained from a woman in her forties with lung cancer. CDR3s include the opening cysteine and the closing phenylalanine or tryptophan. A D gene is named only where the DNA matches it firmly. Size tells how often a clone was seen (once, few, many) or the class of an expanded clone, and some rows leave it out.

V	J	size	D	CDR3	DNA
TRBV5-1	TRBJ2-5	.	.	CASSLDQETQYF	TGCGCCAGCAGCTTGGACCAAGAGACCCAGTACTTC
TRBV12-5	TRBJ1-3	.	.	CASGRPSSGNTIYF	TGTGCTAGTGGTCGACCGAGCTCTGGAAACACCATATATTTT
TRBV11-3	TRBJ1-1	.	TRBD1	CASSPPGQMNTEAFF	TGTGCCAGCAGCCCCCCGGGACAGATGAACACTGAAGCTTTCTTT
TRBV6-7	TRBJ1-2	once	.	CASNALSLDNYGYTF	TGTGCCAGCAATGCCCTCTCATTAGATAACTATGGCTACACCTTC
TRBV6-5	TRBJ2-7	.	.	CASARDNSYEQYF	TGTGCCAGCGCCCGGGACAACTCCTACGAGCAGTACTTC
TRBV19	TRBJ1-1	.	.	CASSISPYNTEAFF	TGTGCCAGTAGTATATCCCCTTACAACACTGAAGCTTTCTTT
TRBV28	TRBJ2-7	.	.	CASSPRAAGLVYEQYF	TGTGCCAGCAGTCCGCGTGCGGCAGGCCTCGTATACGAGCAGTACTTC
TRBV3-1/TRBV3-2	TRBJ1-3	.	.	CASSQTVGNTIYF	TGTGCCAGCAGCCAGACAGTCGGAAACACCATATATTTT
TRBV7-9	TRBJ2-1	.	.	CASSFPRTDTNEQFF	TGTGCCAGCAGCTTTCCGCGGACAGATACCAATGAGCAGTTCTTC
TRBV5-6	TRBJ1-1	.	.	CASSLGISMNTEAFF	TGTGCCAGCAGCTTGGGTATTTCAATGAACACTGAAGCTTTCTTT
TRBV2	TRBJ1-2	.	.	CASSEGSGGYTF	TGTGCCAGCAGTGAAGGTTCGGGGGGCTACACCTTC
TRBV6-5	TRBJ2-6	.	.	CATKLSSGANVLTF	TGTGCCACCAAACTTAGCTCTGGGGCCAACGTCCTGACTTTC
TRBV6-5	TRBJ2-7	.	TRBD1	CASRTGVHYEQYF	TGTGCCAGCAGGACAGGGGTTCACTACGAGCAGTACTTC
TRBV5-4	TRBJ2-7	.	.	CASSLDQGVYEQYF	TGTGCCAGCAGCTTGGACCAGGGTGTCTACGAGCAGTACTTC
TRBV5-5	TRBJ1-6	.	TRBD1	CASSPGDRGPYNSPLHF	TGTGCCAGCAGCCCGGGGGACAGGGGGCCCTATAATTCACCCCTCCACTTT
TRBV19	TRBJ1-1	once	.	CASGLGGGEAFF	TGTGCCAGTGGCCTGGGGGGAGGTGAAGCTTTCTTT
TRBV27	TRBJ2-7	.	.	CASSFVGDYEQYF	TGTGCCAGCAGTTTTGTCGGGGACTACGAGCAGTACTTC
TRBV7-9	TRBJ2-3	.	TRBD2	CASRLSAGGSTDTQYF	TGTGCCAGCAGATTGAGTGCGGGGGGTAGCACAGATACGCAGTATTTT
TRBV6-5	TRBJ2-7	.	.	CASTAGPSSYEQYF	TGTGCCAGCACCGCAGGCCCGAGCTCCTACGAGCAGTACTTC
TRBV5-4	TRBJ2-1	.	.	CASSLTGSNEQFF	TGTGCCAGCAGCTTGACAGGGAGCAATGAGCAGTTCTTC
TRBV4-1	TRBJ1-6	.	.	CASSQAAGGGGSPLHF	TGCGCCAGCAGCCAAGCCGCCGGGGGCGGGGGTTCACCCCTCCACTTT
TRBV5-5	TRBJ1-6	.	TRBD1	CASSRTGNDYSPLHF	TGTGCCAGCAGCAGGACAGGGAATGATTATTCACCCCTCCACTTT
TRBV27	TRBJ2-5	few	.	CASSFGGATQETQYF	TGTGCCAGCAGTTTCGGCGGGGCCACACAAGAGACCCAGTACTTC
TRBV10-3	TRBJ2-2	few	TRBD1	CAISAGQGGTGELFF	TGTGCCATCAGTGCTGGACAGGGGGGAACCGGGGAGCTGTTTTTT
TRBV27	TRBJ2-7	once	.	CASSLAGPYEQYF	TGTGCCAGCAGTTTGGCAGGGCCCTACGAGCAGTACTTC
TRBV28	TRBJ1-4	.	.	CASNWGGNEKLFF	TGTGCCAGCAACTGGGGGGGGAATGAAAAACTGTTTTTT
TRBV18	TRBJ2-4	.	TRBD1	CASSPYHPGTGDLLAKNIQYF	TGTGCCAGCTCACCATATCATCCCGGGACAGGGGACTTACTAGCCAAAAACATTCAGTACTTC
TRBV4-1	TRBJ2-5	.	.	CASSQGPGTQETQYF	TGCGCCAGCAGCCAAGGCCCAGGGACCCAAGAGACCCAGTACTTC
TRBV4-1	TRBJ2-5	.	.	CASSQEGRDQETQYF	TGCGCCAGCAGCCAAGAAGGTAGAGACCAAGAGACCCAGTACTTC
TRBV25-1	TRBJ2-3	.	.	CASSESVQGPTQYF	TGTGCCAGCAGTGAATCCGTTCAGGGGCCTACGCAGTATTTT
TRBV2	TRBJ2-7	.	TRBD1	CASWDLGTGGYEQYF	TGTGCCAGCTGGGATTTAGGGACAGGGGGCTACGAGCAGTACTTC
TRBV24-1	TRBJ1-2	.	.	CATSDSPGHLYGYTF	TGTGCCACCAGTGATTCCCCGGGACACCTCTATGGCTACACCTTC
TRBV6-2/TRBV6-3	TRBJ1-5	.	.	CASSYGGGTQKPQHF	TGTGCCAGCAGTTATGGGGGGGGGACGCAAAAGCCCCAGCATTTT
TRBV18	TRBJ1-4	.	.	CASSRTVSEKLFF	TGTGCCAGCTCTCGGACAGTCAGTGAAAAACTGTTTTTT
TRBV28	TRBJ1-5	.	TRBD1	CASSWGQELERPQHF	TGTGCCAGCAGTTGGGGACAGGAGCTTGAGAGGCCCCAGCATTTT
TRBV5-1	TRBJ1-2	.	.	CASSLPGGGNYGYTF	TGCGCCAGCAGCCTACCCGGGGGAGGGAACTATGGCTACACCTTC
TRBV30	TRBJ1-1	.	.	CAWSARNGDTEAFF	TGTGCCTGGAGTGCACGGAACGGGGACACTGAAGCTTTCTTT
TRBV19	TRBJ2-2	.	.	CASSSIRQAEGTGELFF	TGTGCCAGTAGTTCTATTCGACAGGCCGAGGGGACCGGGGAGCTGTTTTTT
TRBV6-2/TRBV6-3	TRBJ1-2	.	.	CASSSGGSPRGYTF	TGTGCCAGCAGTTCGGGGGGCTCACCTCGGGGCTACACCTTC
TRBV3-1/TRBV3-2	TRBJ1-4	.	.	CASSLRGIGANEKLFF	TGTGCCAGCAGCCTGAGAGGGATTGGTGCTAATGAAAAACTGTTTTTT
TRBV6-6	TRBJ1-3	.	.	CASSYWGDSGNTIYF	TGTGCCAGCAGTTACTGGGGAGACTCTGGAAACACCATATATTTT
TRBV3-1/TRBV3-2	TRBJ2-1	.	.	CASSQEVRRGSNNEQFF	TGTGCCAGCAGCCAAGAGGTCCGGCGGGGCTCTAACAATGAGCAGTTCTTC
TRBV10-2	TRBJ2-7	.	TRBD1	CASTGQGSKGYEQYF	TGCGCCAGCACCGGACAGGGCTCTAAGGGCTACGAGCAGTACTTC
TRBV23-1	TRBJ1-4	.	.	CASGSTATTNEKLFF	TGCGCCAGCGGATCCACGGCTACAACTAATGAAAAACTGTTTTTT
TRBV5-1	TRBJ2-3	.	.	CASSLGQRDTQYF	TGCGCCAGCAGCTTGGGGCAAAGAGATACGCAGTATTTT
TRBV13	TRBJ2-1	.	.	CASSTDQEQFF	TGTGCCAGCAGCACGGACCAAGAGCAGTTCTTC
TRBV6-5	TRBJ1-2	.	TRBD1	CASSYYTGAYGYTF	TGTGCCAGCAGTTACTACACAGGGGCCTATGGCTACACCTTC
TRBV2	TRBJ2-7	.	.	CASKETTVDEQYF	TGTGCCAGCAAAGAGACAACGGTCGACGAGCAGTACTTC